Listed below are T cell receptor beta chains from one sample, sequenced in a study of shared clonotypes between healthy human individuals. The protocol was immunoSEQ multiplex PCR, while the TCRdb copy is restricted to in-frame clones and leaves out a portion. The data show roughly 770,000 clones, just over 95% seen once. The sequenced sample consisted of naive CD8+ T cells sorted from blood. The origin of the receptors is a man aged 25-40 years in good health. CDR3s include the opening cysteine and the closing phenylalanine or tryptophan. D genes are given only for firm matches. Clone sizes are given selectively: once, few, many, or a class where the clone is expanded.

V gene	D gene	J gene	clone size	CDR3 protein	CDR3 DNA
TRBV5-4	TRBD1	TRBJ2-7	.	CASSDTGQGVHEQYF	TGTGCCAGCAGCGACACGGGACAGGGCGTCCACGAGCAGTACTTC
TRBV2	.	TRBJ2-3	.	CASSGDHPPDTQYF	TGTGCCAGCAGTGGTGACCACCCCCCAGATACGCAGTATTTT
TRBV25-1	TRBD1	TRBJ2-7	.	CASIGWTGSYEQYF	TGTGCCAGCATTGGTTGGACAGGGAGCTACGAGCAGTACTTC
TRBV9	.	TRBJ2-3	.	CASSRNPTGGTDTQYF	TGTGCCAGCAGCCGGAACCCTACGGGGGGCACAGATACGCAGTATTTT
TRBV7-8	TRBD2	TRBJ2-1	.	CASRRREGREQFF	TGTGCCAGCAGACGGCGGGAGGGAAGAGAGCAGTTCTTC
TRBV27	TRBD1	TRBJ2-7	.	CASSPRDRGAHEQYF	TGTGCCAGCAGTCCCCGGGACAGGGGTGCCCACGAGCAGTACTTC
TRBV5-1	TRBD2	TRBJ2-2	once	CASSLLAGGPDTGELFF	TGCGCCAGCAGCTTACTAGCGGGAGGGCCTGACACCGGGGAGCTGTTTTTT
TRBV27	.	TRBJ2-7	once	CASSLGRGPYEQYF	TGTGCCAGCAGTTTAGGGAGAGGACCTTACGAGCAGTACTTC
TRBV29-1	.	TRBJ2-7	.	CSVEGGNSYEQYF	TGCAGCGTTGAAGGCGGGAACTCCTACGAGCAGTACTTC
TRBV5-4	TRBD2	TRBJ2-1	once	CASSDGLAGPNEQFF	TGTGCCAGCAGCGATGGACTAGCGGGCCCAAATGAGCAGTTCTTC
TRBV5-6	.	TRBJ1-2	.	CASSWGTTDGYTF	TGTGCCAGCAGCTGGGGGACTACGGATGGCTACACCTTC
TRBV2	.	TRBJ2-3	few	CASSATLDTDTQYF	TGTGCCAGCAGTGCTACACTGGACACAGATACGCAGTATTTT
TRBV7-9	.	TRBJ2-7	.	CASSLPRGEQYF	TGTGCCAGCAGCTTACCCCGGGGCGAGCAGTACTTC
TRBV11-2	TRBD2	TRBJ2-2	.	CASSFEAGVAGELFF	TGTGCCAGCAGCTTTGAGGCGGGAGTAGCCGGGGAGCTGTTTTTT
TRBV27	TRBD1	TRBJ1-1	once	CASSPPGGTEAFF	TGTGCCAGCAGTCCCCCAGGGGGCACTGAAGCTTTCTTT
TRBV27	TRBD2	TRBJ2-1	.	CASSQYSGSSYNEQFF	TGTGCCAGCAGCCAATATAGCGGGAGCTCCTACAATGAGCAGTTCTTC
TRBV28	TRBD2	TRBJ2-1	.	CASSSPLLGGRARYNEQFF	TGTGCCAGCAGTTCCCCCCTCTTGGGCGGGAGGGCCCGCTACAATGAGCAGTTCTTC